This section outlines one T cell receptor (beta chain) sequence together with its context. Trimming took 4 bases from V and 3 from J, leaving 6 bases between them. Germline V gene lookup returns CDR1 GTSNPN and CDR2 SVGIG (reference sequence). This CDR3 is built from 11 residues. This specimen belongs to a study of CD8 T cells in Susac syndrome. Random hexamers were used to reverse transcribe 0.5 to 1 ug of RNA. The authors amplified TCR beta CDR3 across 54 Vbeta and 13 Jbeta using immunoSEQ multiplex PCR. TCRdb re-analysed the immunoSEQ multiplex PCR reads in MiXCR, keeping a single row per CDR3 protein. The profile shows roughly 200,000 distinct CDR3 sequences, around 93% of them singletons.

The origin of this receptor is a human donor with multiple sclerosis. V gene TRBV30 combines with J gene TRBJ1-2; no reliable D call. The material sequenced was CD4+ T cells from PBMCs. The CDR3 sequence is CAWMVDYGYTF. The CDR3 DNA follows: TGTGCCTGGATGGTGGACTATGGCTACACCTTC.